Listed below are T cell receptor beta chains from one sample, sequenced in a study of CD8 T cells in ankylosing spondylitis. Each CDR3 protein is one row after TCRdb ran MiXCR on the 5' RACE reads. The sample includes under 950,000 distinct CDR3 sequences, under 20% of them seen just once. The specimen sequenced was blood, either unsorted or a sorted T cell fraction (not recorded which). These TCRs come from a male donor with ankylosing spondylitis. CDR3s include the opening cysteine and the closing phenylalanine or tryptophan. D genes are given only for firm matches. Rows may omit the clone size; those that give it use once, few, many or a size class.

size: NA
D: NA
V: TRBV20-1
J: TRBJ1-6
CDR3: CSAREQRPPNSPLHF
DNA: TGCAGTGCTAGGGAACAAAGACCCCCAAATTCACCCCTCCACTTT

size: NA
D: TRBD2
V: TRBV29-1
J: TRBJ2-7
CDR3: CSVEDRGSGRAYEQYF
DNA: TGCAGCGTTGAAGATCGGGGTAGCGGGAGGGCCTACGAGCAGTACTTC

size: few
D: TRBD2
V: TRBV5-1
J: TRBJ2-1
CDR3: CASSAPGLVGEQFF
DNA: TGCGCCAGCAGCGCCCCCGGACTAGTTGGTGAGCAGTTCTTC

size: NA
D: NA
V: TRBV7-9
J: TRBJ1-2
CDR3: CASSGEGSDYGYTF
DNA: TGTGCCAGCAGTGGGGAGGGGAGCGACTATGGCTACACCTTC

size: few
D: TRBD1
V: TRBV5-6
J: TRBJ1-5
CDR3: CASSSRRTGGQPQHF
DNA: TGTGCCAGCAGCTCACGGCGGACAGGGGGTCAGCCCCAGCATTTT

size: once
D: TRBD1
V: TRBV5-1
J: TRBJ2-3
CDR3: CASSLARGTDRTDTQYF
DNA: TGCGCCAGCAGCTTAGCTAGAGGGACAGACCGCACAGATACGCAGTATTTT

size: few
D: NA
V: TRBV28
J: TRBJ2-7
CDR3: CASSLLDEGGEQYF
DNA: TGTGCCAGCAGTCTCCTCGATGAGGGAGGCGAGCAGTACTTC

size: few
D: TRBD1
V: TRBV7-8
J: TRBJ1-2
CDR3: CASSLNTGATYGYTF
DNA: TGTGCCAGCAGCTTGAACACAGGGGCTACCTATGGCTACACCTTC

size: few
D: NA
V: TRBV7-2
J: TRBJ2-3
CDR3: CASRADPAADTQYF
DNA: TGTGCCAGCAGAGCCGACCCCGCGGCAGATACGCAGTATTTT

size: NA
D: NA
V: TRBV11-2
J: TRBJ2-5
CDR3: CASRMGRGGFFQETQYF
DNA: TGTGCCAGCAGAATGGGCAGGGGAGGGTTTTTTCAAGAGACCCAGTACTTC

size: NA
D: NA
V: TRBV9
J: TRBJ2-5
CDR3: CASSVKPTRSETQYF
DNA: TGTGCCAGCAGCGTAAAACCGACTAGATCGGAGACCCAGTACTTC

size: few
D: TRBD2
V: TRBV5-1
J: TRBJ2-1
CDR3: CASSLNGGRVNEQFF
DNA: TGCGCCAGCAGCTTGAACGGCGGGAGGGTAAATGAGCAGTTCTTC

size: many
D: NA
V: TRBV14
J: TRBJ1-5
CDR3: CASSQGCALGDQPQHF
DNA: TGTGCCAGCAGCCAAGGTTGTGCGCTGGGAGATCAGCCCCAGCATTTT

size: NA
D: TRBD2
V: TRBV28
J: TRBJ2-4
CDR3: CASSVAGGPSGIQYF
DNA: TGTGCCAGCAGTGTAGCGGGAGGGCCCTCGGGTATCCAGTACTTC

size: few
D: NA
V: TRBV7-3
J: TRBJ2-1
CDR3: CASSFEGYPGDNEQFF
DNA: TGTGCCAGCAGCTTCGAGGGCTACCCGGGGGACAATGAGCAGTTCTTC

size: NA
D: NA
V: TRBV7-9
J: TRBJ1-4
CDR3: CASRLTVPGEKLFF
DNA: TGTGCCAGCAGGCTTACAGTACCGGGTGAAAAACTGTTTTTT

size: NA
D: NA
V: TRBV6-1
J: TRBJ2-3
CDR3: CASRFRTRGTDTQYF
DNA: TGTGCCAGCCGCTTCCGGACTCGGGGCACAGATACGCAGTATTTT

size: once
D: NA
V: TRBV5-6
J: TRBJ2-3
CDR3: CASSDRFSTDTQYF
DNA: TGTGCCAGCAGCGACAGGTTCTCCACAGATACGCAGTATTTT

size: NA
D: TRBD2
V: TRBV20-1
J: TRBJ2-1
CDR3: CSARGPRTSGSYNEQFF
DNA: TGCAGTGCTAGAGGTCCCCGGACTAGCGGCTCCTACAATGAGCAGTTCTTC

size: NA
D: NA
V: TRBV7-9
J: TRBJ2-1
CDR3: CASSLVGTRNEQFF
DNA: TGTGCCAGCAGCTTGGTAGGTACAAGGAATGAGCAGTTCTTC

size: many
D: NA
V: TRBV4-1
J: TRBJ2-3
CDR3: CASSHTLARSSTDTQYF
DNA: TGCGCCAGCAGCCATACACTAGCTCGTTCTAGCACAGATACGCAGTATTTT

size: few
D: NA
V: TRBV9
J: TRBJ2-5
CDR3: CASSAWDGAVGQETQYF
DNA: TGTGCCAGCAGCGCCTGGGACGGTGCGGTTGGACAAGAGACCCAGTACTTC

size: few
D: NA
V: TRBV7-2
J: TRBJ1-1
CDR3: CASSRMRGSTEAFF
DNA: TGTGCCAGCAGCCGGATGAGGGGATCCACTGAAGCTTTCTTT

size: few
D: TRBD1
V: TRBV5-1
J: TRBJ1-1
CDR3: CASSLDDRGGTEAFF
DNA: TGCGCCAGCAGCTTGGACGACAGGGGGGGAACTGAAGCTTTCTTT

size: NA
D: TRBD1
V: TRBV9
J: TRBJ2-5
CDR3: CASARWTGYQETQYF
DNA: TGTGCCAGCGCCCGGTGGACAGGGTACCAAGAGACCCAGTACTTC

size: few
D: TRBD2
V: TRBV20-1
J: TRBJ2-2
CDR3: CSARLSTSGSTTGELFF
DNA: TGCAGTGCTAGACTATCGACTAGCGGGAGTACTACCGGGGAGCTGTTTTTT

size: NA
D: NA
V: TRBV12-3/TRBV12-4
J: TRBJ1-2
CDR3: CASSFNRLGMYGYTF
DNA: TGTGCCAGCAGTTTCAACAGACTGGGGATGTATGGCTACACCTTC

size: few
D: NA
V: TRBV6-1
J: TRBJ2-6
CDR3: CASSGSVVSGANVLTF
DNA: TGTGCCAGCAGTGGATCAGTAGTCTCTGGGGCCAACGTCCTGACTTTC

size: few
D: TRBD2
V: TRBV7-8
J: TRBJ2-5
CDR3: CASSLLTSVGETQYF
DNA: TGTGCCAGCAGCTTACTGACTAGCGTGGGGGAGACCCAGTACTTC

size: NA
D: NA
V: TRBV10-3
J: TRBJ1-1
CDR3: CATLDTTDTEAFF
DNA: TGTGCCACCCTAGACACAACTGACACTGAAGCTTTCTTT

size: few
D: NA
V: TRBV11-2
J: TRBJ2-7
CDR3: CASSTQVTYEQYF
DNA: TGTGCCAGCAGCACCCAGGTAACCTACGAGCAGTACTTC

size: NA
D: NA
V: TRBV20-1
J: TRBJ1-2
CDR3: CSAPDGAFNYGYTF
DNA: TGCAGTGCCCCAGATGGGGCCTTTAACTATGGCTACACCTTC

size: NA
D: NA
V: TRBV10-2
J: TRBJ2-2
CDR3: CASSEGGYGELFF
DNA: TGCGCCAGCAGTGAGGGGGGGTACGGGGAGCTGTTTTTT

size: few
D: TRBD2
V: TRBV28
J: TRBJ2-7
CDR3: CASSPRWDGGGEQYF
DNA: TGTGCCAGCAGTCCACGGTGGGACGGCGGGGGCGAGCAGTACTTC

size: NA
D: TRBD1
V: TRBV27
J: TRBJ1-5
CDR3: CASSLNRGTRQPQHF
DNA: TGTGCCAGCAGTTTGAACAGGGGAACCCGTCAGCCCCAGCATTTT

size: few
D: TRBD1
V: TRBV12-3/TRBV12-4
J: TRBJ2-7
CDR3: CASSPTGTGGVGEQYF
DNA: TGTGCCAGCAGTCCCACCGGGACAGGGGGAGTGGGCGAGCAGTACTTC

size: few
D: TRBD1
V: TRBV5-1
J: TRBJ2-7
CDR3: CASSLIPGQGYEQYF
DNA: TGCGCCAGCAGCTTGATACCGGGACAGGGCTACGAGCAGTACTTC

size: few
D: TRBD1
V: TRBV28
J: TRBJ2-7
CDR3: CASSHRDRVGYF
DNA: TGTGCCAGCAGCCATCGAGACAGGGTAGGGTACTTC

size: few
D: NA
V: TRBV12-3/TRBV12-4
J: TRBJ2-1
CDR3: CASSPGGDSSSYNEQFF
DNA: TGTGCCAGCAGCCCAGGGGGGGACTCCAGCTCCTACAATGAGCAGTTCTTC

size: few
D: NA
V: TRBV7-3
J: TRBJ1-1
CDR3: CASSLFPRNTMNTEAFF
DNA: TGTGCCAGCAGCTTATTTCCCCGAAATACCATGAACACTGAAGCTTTCTTT

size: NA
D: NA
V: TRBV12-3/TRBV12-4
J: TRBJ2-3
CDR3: CASSHDPAGGGGSTQYF
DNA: TGTGCCAGCAGTCACGACCCCGCAGGGGGCGGGGGGAGTACGCAGTATTTT

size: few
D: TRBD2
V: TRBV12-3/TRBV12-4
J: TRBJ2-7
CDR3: CANSFNSGNYEQYF
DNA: TGTGCCAACAGTTTTAATAGCGGGAACTACGAGCAGTACTTC

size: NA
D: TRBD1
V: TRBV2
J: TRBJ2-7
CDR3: CASTGTGSGYEQYF
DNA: TGTGCCAGCACCGGGACAGGGAGCGGGTACGAGCAGTACTTC

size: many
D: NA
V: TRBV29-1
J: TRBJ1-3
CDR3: CSVVGGAEVGNTIYF
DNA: TGCAGCGTTGTCGGGGGGGCTGAAGTTGGAAACACCATATATTTT

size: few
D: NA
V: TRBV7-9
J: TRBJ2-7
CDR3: CASSPRKTGTYEQYF
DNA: TGTGCCAGCAGCCCGCGAAAGACTGGGACCTACGAGCAGTACTTC

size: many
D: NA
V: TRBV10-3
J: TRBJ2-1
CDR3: CAIREGLLVVDEQFF
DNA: TGTGCCATCAGAGAAGGACTATTAGTGGTAGATGAGCAGTTCTTC

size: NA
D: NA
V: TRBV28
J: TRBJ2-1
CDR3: CASSSARSNEQFF
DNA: TGTGCCAGCAGTTCGGCCAGGTCAAATGAGCAGTTCTTC

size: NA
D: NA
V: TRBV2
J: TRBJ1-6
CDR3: CASTSQTGFTSPLHF
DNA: TGTGCCAGCACCTCACAAACAGGGTTTACTTCACCCCTCCACTTT

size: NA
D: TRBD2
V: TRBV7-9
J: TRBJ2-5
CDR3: CASSSLSGGNQETQYF
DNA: TGTGCCAGCAGCTCCCTTAGCGGGGGGAATCAAGAGACCCAGTACTTC

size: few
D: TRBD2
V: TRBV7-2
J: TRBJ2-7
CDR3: CASSPGLAASSYEQYF
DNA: TGTGCCAGCAGCCCTGGACTAGCGGCTAGCTCCTACGAGCAGTACTTC

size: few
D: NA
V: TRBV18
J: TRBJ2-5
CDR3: CASSPGLGMRETQYF
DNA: TGTGCCAGCTCACCTGGGCTGGGGATGAGAGAGACCCAGTACTTC

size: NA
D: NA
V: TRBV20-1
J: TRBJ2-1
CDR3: CSARYSDSSYNEQFF
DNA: TGCAGTGCTAGATACAGCGATAGCTCCTACAATGAGCAGTTCTTC